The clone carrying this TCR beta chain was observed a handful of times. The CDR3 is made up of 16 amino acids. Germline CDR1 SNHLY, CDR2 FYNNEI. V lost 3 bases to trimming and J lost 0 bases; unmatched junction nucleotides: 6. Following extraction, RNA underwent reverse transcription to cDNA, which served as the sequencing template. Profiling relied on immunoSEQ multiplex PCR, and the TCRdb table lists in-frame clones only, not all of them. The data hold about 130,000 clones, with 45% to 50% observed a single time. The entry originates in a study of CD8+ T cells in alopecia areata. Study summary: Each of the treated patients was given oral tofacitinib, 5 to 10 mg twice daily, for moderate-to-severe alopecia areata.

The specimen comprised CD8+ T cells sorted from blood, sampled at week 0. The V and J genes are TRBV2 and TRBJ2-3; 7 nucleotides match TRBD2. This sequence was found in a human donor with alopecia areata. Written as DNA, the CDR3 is TGTGCCAGCAGTGACACGGGACTACCGAGCACAGATACGCAGTATTTT. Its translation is CASSDTGLPSTDTQYF.